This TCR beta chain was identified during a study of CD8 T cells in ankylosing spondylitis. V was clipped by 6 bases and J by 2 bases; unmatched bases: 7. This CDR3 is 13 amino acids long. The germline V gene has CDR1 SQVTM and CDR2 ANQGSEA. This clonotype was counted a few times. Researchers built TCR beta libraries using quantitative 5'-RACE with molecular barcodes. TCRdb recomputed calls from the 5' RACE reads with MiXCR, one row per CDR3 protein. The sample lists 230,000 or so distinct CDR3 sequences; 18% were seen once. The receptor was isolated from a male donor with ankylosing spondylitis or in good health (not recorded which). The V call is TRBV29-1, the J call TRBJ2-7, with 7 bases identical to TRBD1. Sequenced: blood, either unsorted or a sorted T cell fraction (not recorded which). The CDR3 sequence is CSVLQGLPYEQYF. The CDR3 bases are TGCAGCGTGCTACAGGGGCTACCCTACGAGCAGTACTTC.